The 32 T cell receptor beta chains given below trace back to one sample, sequenced in a study of naive and memory T cell subsets. Two oligonucleotides, mixed equimolar, formed the beta constant-region primer covering TRBC1 and TRBC2. TCRdb reprocessed the UMI-ligation and nested PCR reads with MiXCR, giving one entry per CDR3 protein. The sample holds under 100,000 distinct CDR3 sequences, 6% to 7.5% seen once. Sample: central memory CD4+ T cells from blood. These receptors were taken from a human donor in good health.

This clonotype has a count of ten or more. The chain couples TRBV3-1 to TRBJ2-2; D is undetermined. This CDR3 is 13 amino acids long. V dropped 1 base and J dropped 8 bases, with 8 bases sitting between them. Germline assignment: CDR1 LGHDT and CDR2 YNNKEL (reference sequence). CDR3 amino acids: CASSQAGRGELFF. The CDR3 DNA reads TGTGCCAGCAGCCAAGCGGGTCGAGGGGAGCTGTTTTTT.

This clonotype turned up a few times. CDR3 region: CSARRLDRGDEQFF. In nucleotides, the CDR3 is TGCAGTGCTAGGAGACTGGACCGAGGTGATGAGCAGTTCTTC. The chain uses TRBV20-1 and TRBJ2-1; D is unresolved. The CDR3 has 14 residues. V was clipped by 3 bases and J by 8 bases, with 17 bases between them. Looked up from germline, CDR1 is DFQATT and CDR2 is SNEGSKA (reference sequence).

This clonotype was detected a few times. The rearrangement links TRBV24-1 to TRBJ2-3, with D perhaps TRBD1 (5 bases). Germline V gene lookup returns CDR1 KGHDR and CDR2 SFDVKD. Trimming stripped 0 bases from V and 3 bases from J, with 9 bases between. The CDR3 is 15 amino acids. In DNA, the CDR3 is TGTGCCACCAGTGATTTGTATAAGGGGACAGATACGCAGTATTTT. This codes for CATSDLYKGTDTQYF.

The chain is built from TRBV7-9 and TRBJ2-3; weak D call: TRBD2 (5 bases). CDR1 and CDR2 (germline): SEHNR, FQNEAQ (reference sequence). The CDR3 is 14 residues long. Trimming shortened V by 2 bases and J by 3 bases, and 9 bases separated the two germline ends. For the CDR3, the DNA is TGTGCCAGCAGCTTATCACGGGGAACAGATACGCAGTATTTT. It encodes CASSLSRGTDTQYF. Full variable domain (rest looked up from reference TRBV7-9 and TRBJ2-3): DTGVSQNPRHKITKRGQNVTFRCDPISEHNRLYWYRQTLGQGPEFLTYFQNEAQLEKSRLLSDRFSAERPKGSFSTLEIQRTEQGDSAMYLCASSLSRGTDTQYFGPGTRLTVL.

The rearrangement uses TRBV10-3 and TRBJ2-7; TRBD1 matches 7 bases. The germline gives CDR1 ENHRY, CDR2 SYGVKD. This CDR3 region has 13 residues. V was pared by 8 bases and J by 6 bases, with 10 bases of the junction left unmatched. The CDR3 coding sequence is TGTGCCATCGGGGCAGGGGGAAACGGCGAGCAGTACTTC. This gives the protein CAIGAGGNGEQYF.

This clonotype has a count of ten or more. The chain combines TRBV5-1 with TRBJ2-1; D may match TRBD1 or TRBD2 (6 bases each). V gave up 7 bases and J gave up 6 bases, with 17 bases separating them. The germline V gene has CDR1 SGHRS and CDR2 YFSETQ. The CDR3 is made up of 14 amino acids. The CDR3 bases are TGCGCCAGCTCAAACCCCAGGGGACTCAATGAGCAGTTCTTC. Amino acids: CASSNPRGLNEQFF.

The table lists this clonotype with a few counts. J is TRBJ1-3 and V is TRBV29-1; a possible D gene is TRBD1 (5 bases). The V end lost 7 bases, the J end lost 2 bases, and 9 bases lay between the germline ends. The CDR3 extends over 12 amino acids. Germline V CDR1 and CDR2: SQVTM, ANQGSEA. In DNA form, the CDR3 reads TGCAGCGGGGTCAGGGCTGGAAACACCATATATTTT. This translates into CSGVRAGNTIYF.

Here the CDR3 DNA reads TGTGCCAGCAGGCCGATAGCGGGGAAGGTCACCGGGGAGCTGTTTTTT. Its protein is CASRPIAGKVTGELFF. The chain has TRBV6-2 or TRBV6-3 and TRBJ2-2; the match to TRBD2 covers 8 bases. This CDR3 spans 16 amino acids. Per the germline V gene, CDR1 is MNHEY and CDR2 is SVGEGT. Germline trimming cut 6 bases from V and 4 bases from J; bases unmatched to any gene: 10.

This clonotype came up many times. V usage is TRBV27 and J usage is TRBJ1-1; tentative D call: TRBD1 (5 bases). Germline V lookup: CDR1 MNHEY, CDR2 SMNVEV (reference sequence). This CDR3 spans 14 amino acids. The ends were cut back, 0 bases at V and 4 bases at J, with 9 bases in the middle. DNA of the CDR3: TGTGCCAGCAGTTTATCTCCAGGGATCACTGAAGCTTTCTTT. This translates into CASSLSPGITEAFF.

This clonotype occurred a few times. V gene TRBV5-5 combines with J gene TRBJ2-2; TRBD2 is a possible D gene (5 bases). V lost 0 bases and J 4 bases, leaving 13 bases between the germline ends. CDR3 length: 16 residues. Germline CDR1 SGHKS, CDR2 YYEKEE (reference sequence). The CDR3 spells CASSLGRLEGTGELFF. In nucleotides, the CDR3 is TGTGCCAGCAGCTTGGGCCGCCTCGAGGGCACCGGGGAGCTGTTTTTT.

This clonotype was seen at least ten times. The rearrangement links TRBV7-2 to TRBJ1-4; no definite D call. CDR1 and CDR2 from the germline V gene are SGHTA and FQGNSA. V was shortened by 5 bases and J by 8 bases, with 15 bases between the two germline ends. The CDR3 totals 14 residues. The CDR3 spells CASSPSPTSEKLFF. CDR3 coding DNA: TGTGCCAGCAGCCCCAGCCCAACCTCCGAAAAACTGTTTTTT.

Only a few counts were recorded for this clonotype. The chain recombines TRBV5-4 with TRBJ1-5; unclear D gene. CDR1 is SGHNT, CDR2 YYREEE, per germline (reference sequence). CDR3 length equals 13 residues. Deletions cut 0 bases from V and 5 bases from J, with 6 bases between. CDR3 in DNA: TGTGCCAGCAGCTTGGACACCCATCAGCCCCAGCATTTT. Its translation: CASSLDTHQPQHF.

This clonotype was counted a few times. This chain uses TRBV5-5 with TRBJ1-5; D gene unclear. This CDR3 comprises 15 residues. V was trimmed by 4 bases and J by 2 bases, leaving 13 bases between them. Germline lookup yields CDR1 SGHKS and CDR2 YYEKEE (reference sequence). The CDR3, as DNA: TGTGCCAGCAGCAAAGGGCTGGCGGGCAATCAGCCCCAGCATTTT. This codes for CASSKGLAGNQPQHF.

This clonotype was found a few times. This chain links TRBV4-2 with TRBJ2-1; 8 bases match TRBD2. The length of the CDR3 is 15 residues. Trimming at V came to 6 bases and at J to 3 bases, leaving 7 bases not matched to a gene. The germline CDR1 and CDR2 sequences are LGHNA and YNFKEQ. The chain's CDR3 is CASSPPSGGYNEQFF. In nucleotides, the CDR3 is TGTGCCAGCAGTCCCCCCAGCGGGGGCTACAATGAGCAGTTCTTC.

V and J are TRBV7-2 and TRBJ2-5; 9 bases are a match to TRBD2. CDR1 and CDR2 from the germline V gene are SGHTA and FQGNSA. The CDR3 is made up of 15 amino acids. V lost 4 bases and J lost 2; bases outside the gene matches: 5. The CDR3 sequence: CASSSRRGGQETQYF. CDR3 in DNA: TGTGCCAGCAGCTCTCGGCGGGGGGGACAAGAGACCCAGTACTTC.

The chain employs TRBV7-3 and TRBJ2-2; possibly TRBD2 for D (5 bases). V was clipped by 1 base and J by 4 bases, with 16 bases between them. Germline assignment: CDR1 SGHTA and CDR2 FQGTGA. The CDR3 extends over 17 amino acids. The CDR3 sequence is CASSLMAPGVATGELFF. CDR3 coding DNA: TGTGCCAGCAGCTTAATGGCCCCCGGGGTTGCCACCGGGGAGCTGTTTTTT.

This clonotype was counted at least ten times. The CDR3 loop reads CSASQGQAGANVLTF. CDR3 sequence (DNA): TGCAGTGCTAGCCAGGGACAGGCTGGGGCCAACGTCCTGACTTTC. The chain is built from TRBV20-1 and TRBJ2-6; TRBD1 matches at 8 bases. The CDR3 is 15 amino acids. The germline CDR1 and CDR2 sequences are DFQATT and SNEGSKA (reference sequence). The ends lost 3 bases at V and 2 bases at J; junction bases unmatched: 3.

The sample holds many counts of this clonotype. The chain carries TRBV29-1 and TRBJ2-1; D unresolved. Trimming removed 7 bases from V and 0 bases from J, with 13 bases in between. The CDR3 is 14 residues long. In germline, CDR1 is SQVTM, CDR2 ANQGSEA. The CDR3 region has the DNA TGCAGCGCTATTCACCGTAGCTCCTACAATGAGCAGTTCTTC. Translated, it gives CSAIHRSSYNEQFF.

This clonotype came up many times. Written as DNA, the CDR3 is TGCAGCGTTGAAAAGCTGGATAGCAATCAGCCCCAGCATTTT. Translating gives CSVEKLDSNQPQHF. This chain links TRBV29-1 with TRBJ1-5; D unresolved. Deletions cut 2 bases from V and 0 bases from J, with 8 bases between. The CDR3 runs to 14 residues. Germline V lookup: CDR1 SQVTM, CDR2 ANQGSEA.

At least ten counts were recorded for this clonotype. CDR3 DNA: TGCAGCGTTTTGGGGGGCGGCGACGAGCAGTACTTC. Amino acids: CSVLGGGDEQYF. This rearrangement joins TRBV29-1 to TRBJ2-7, with D tentatively TRBD1 or TRBD2 (6 bases each). Germline V gene sequence: CDR1 SQVTM, CDR2 ANQGSEA. The CDR3 consists of 12 residues. With 5 bases removed from V and 5 bases from J, the gap between germline ends came to 13 bases.

This clonotype occurred many times. The chain uses TRBV6-2 or TRBV6-3 and TRBJ2-7, with D perhaps matching TRBD2 (5 bases). CDR3 length: 14 residues. Trimming cost V 1 base and J 5 bases, with 12 bases left between them. CDR1 and CDR2 from the germline V gene are MNHEY and SVGEGT. The CDR3 region is CASSYLAPRNEQYF. DNA of the CDR3: TGTGCCAGCAGTTACTTAGCGCCCCGGAACGAGCAGTACTTC.

This clonotype was detected ten times or more. The V gene is TRBV28, the J gene TRBJ1-2, with TRBD1 as a possible D gene (6 bases). The V gene lost 5 bases and the J gene lost 4 bases, with 20 bases spanning the gap. There are 16 residues in the CDR3. The germline CDR1 and CDR2 sequences are MDHEN and SYDVKM. The CDR3 reads CASSPAQSRGIYGYTF. The CDR3 bases are TGTGCCAGCAGTCCCGCCCAATCCAGGGGCATCTATGGCTACACCTTC.

The V and J genes are TRBV5-6 and TRBJ1-2, with D uncertain. This CDR3 region has 15 residues. Germline V gives CDR1 SGHDT, CDR2 YYEEEE. Trimming left V 4 bases short and J 2 bases short, with 15 bases between. The CDR3, as DNA: TGTGCCAGCAGCCGCCCCTCAGGAGCCAACTATGGCTACACCTTC. Amino acids: CASSRPSGANYGYTF.

The table lists this clonotype with many counts. J is TRBJ1-1 and V is TRBV2; D possibly corresponds to TRBD1 (5 bases). Per germline, CDR1 SNHLY and CDR2 FYNNEI. V lost 6 bases to trimming and J lost 2 bases, with 16 bases between them. This CDR3 is 15 amino acids long. The CDR3 loop is CASRGERGFNTEAFF. In DNA, the CDR3 is TGTGCCAGCAGGGGGGAGAGGGGCTTTAACACTGAAGCTTTCTTT. Supplemented by reference TRBV2 and TRBJ1-1, the full variable domain reads EPEVTQTPSHQVTQMGQEVILRCVPISNHLYFYWYRQILGQKVEFLVSFYNNEISEKSEIFDDQFSVERPDGSNFTLKIRSTKLEDSAMYFCASRGERGFNTEAFFGQGTRLTVV.

This clonotype was seen ten or more times. The gene calls are TRBV7-2 and TRBJ2-1, with 7 bases lining up with TRBD2. This CDR3 region has 14 residues. From germline, CDR1 is SGHTA and CDR2 FQGNSA. The junction had 1 base not matched to a gene; V was cut back by 1 base and J by 4 bases. The CDR3 DNA reads TGTGCCAGCAGCTTAGGGCGGGAGTACAATGAGCAGTTCTTC. This encodes CASSLGREYNEQFF.

This clonotype has a count of ten or more. The V gene is TRBV2, the J gene TRBJ2-3; perhaps TRBD2 as D (7 bases). The V gene lost 0 bases and the J gene lost 1 base, with 17 bases spanning the gap. There are 18 residues in the CDR3. Germline-derived CDR1 and CDR2 are SNHLY and FYNNEI. The CDR3 region is CASSEARLAGAGTDTQYF. CDR3 nucleotides: TGTGCCAGCAGTGAAGCTAGGTTGGCGGGGGCCGGCACAGATACGCAGTATTTT.

Many counts were recorded for this clonotype. This chain connects TRBV7-3 to TRBJ1-1, with TRBD1 as a possible D gene (6 bases). The CDR3 runs 13 residues. Trimming shortened V by 4 bases and J by 7 bases, and 13 bases separated the two germline ends. Germline V lookup: CDR1 SGHTA, CDR2 FQGTGA. DNA of the CDR3: TGTGCCAGCAGCTCTCGACAGGCGGGTGAAGCTTTCTTT. Translating it yields CASSSRQAGEAFF.

Note on this clonotype: This sequence may be a read error, since a much larger clone differs from it by one base. This chain joins TRBV28 and TRBJ1-2, with 12 positions matching TRBD1. CDR3 length: 16 amino acids. Germline loops: CDR1 MDHEN, CDR2 SYDVKM. CDR3: CANSLDRDRGRYGYTF. As DNA, the CDR3 is TGTGCCAACAGTTTAGACCGGGACAGGGGGCGTTATGGCTACACCTTC.

This clonotype was detected only a few times. The genes are TRBV30 and TRBJ2-7; no reliable D call. The CDR3 spans 13 residues. The V gene's germline CDR1 is GTSNPN and CDR2 SVGIG (reference sequence). Trimming removed 8 bases at V and 5 bases at J, with 19 bases between. The CDR3 loop reads CARAVRNGDEQYF. The CDR3 DNA sequence: TGTGCCCGGGCCGTACGGAATGGTGACGAGCAGTACTTC. The entire variable domain, with the rest obtained from reference TRBV30 and TRBJ2-7, is as follows: SQTIHQWPATLVQPVGSPLSLECTVEGTSNPNLYWYRQAAGRGLQLLFYSVGIGQISSEVPQNLSASRPQDRQFILSSKKLLLSDSGFYLCARAVRNGDEQYFGPGTRLTVT.

There are many counts of this clonotype. The chain employs TRBV19 and TRBJ1-1; D unresolved. The CDR3 covers 15 residues. Between the trimmed V and J ends, which lost 5 bases and 4 bases, there was a span of 17 bases. CDR1 LNHDA and CDR2 SQIVND come from the germline V gene (reference sequence). In DNA form, the CDR3 reads TGTGCCAGTAGTGTGCCCAATAGGCCGGGCACTGAAGCTTTCTTT. Protein sequence: CASSVPNRPGTEAFF. The full variable domain, completed using reference TRBV19 and TRBJ1-1, is DGGITQSPKYLFRKEGQNVTLSCEQNLNHDAMYWYRQDPGQGLRLIYYSQIVNDFQKGDIAEGYSVSREKKESFPLTVTSAQKNPTAFYLCASSVPNRPGTEAFFGQGTRLTVV.

CDR3 loop: CASSLGKTALSNQPQHF. The CDR3 region has the DNA TGTGCCAGCAGCTTAGGGAAAACGGCCCTTAGCAATCAGCCCCAGCATTTT. The gene calls are TRBV7-9 and TRBJ1-5; D is uncertain. V shed 1 base and J shed 0 bases, with 13 bases lying between them. The CDR3 contains 17 residues. In germline, CDR1 is SEHNR, CDR2 FQNEAQ (reference sequence).

This clonotype appeared many times. This rearrangement joins TRBV27 to TRBJ1-2, with a tentative D call TRBD1 (5 bases). The CDR3 runs 13 residues. V was cut by 5 bases and J by 3 bases, with 10 bases left in between. Germline V CDR1 and CDR2: MNHEY, SMNVEV (reference sequence). Written as DNA, the CDR3 is TGTGCCAGCAGTAAACAGGCTCACTATGGCTACACCTTC. Protein: CASSKQAHYGYTF.